This is a list of T cell receptor beta chains from one sample in a study of T cell responses to AZD1222 COVID-19 vaccine. Assay: immunoSEQ multiplex PCR; the TCRdb copy retains only in-frame clones and omits some. The sample contains some 98,000 clones, about nine tenths of which appear only once. The sample was peripheral blood, taken 28 days after the second AZD1222 dose. Source of these receptors: an adult who received the AZD1222 COVID-19 vaccine. The CDR3 runs from the conserved cysteine through the conserved F or W. D genes are given only for firm matches. Size values are once, few and many counts, or a class for expanded clones, and some rows have none.

J gene	clone size	V gene	D gene	CDR3 DNA	CDR3 protein
TRBJ2-5	-	TRBV6-1	-	TGTGCCAGCAGTGAACAGGGGTATGAGACCCAGTACTTC	CASSEQGYETQYF
TRBJ2-5	-	TRBV29-1	-	TGCAGCACCTCCCGGACGGATTCCTATGAGACCCAGTACTTC	CSTSRTDSYETQYF
TRBJ1-6	-	TRBV9	TRBD1	TGTGCCAGCAGCGTAGACGCTGGGGACAGGGGTTCACCCCTCCACTTT	CASSVDAGDRGSPLHF
TRBJ2-2	-	TRBV12-3/TRBV12-4	-	TGTGCCAGCAGTTTAGGGTGGACCGGGGAGCTGTTTTTT	CASSLGWTGELFF
TRBJ1-1	-	TRBV18	-	TGTGCCAGCGAGGGGCAGGGACACACTGAAGCTTTCTTT	CASEGQGHTEAFF
TRBJ1-1	-	TRBV9	-	TGTGCCAGCAGCCCACGACAGGACGTGACTGAAGCTTTCTTT	CASSPRQDVTEAFF
TRBJ2-5	-	TRBV5-1	TRBD2	TGCGCCAGCAGCTTGCCGGGACTAGCGGGAGGACTTCGTGAGACCCAGTACTTC	CASSLPGLAGGLRETQYF
TRBJ2-1	-	TRBV4-1	-	TGCGCCAGCAGCCAACCTTACAGGGGAGGCTACAATGAGCAGTTCTTC	CASSQPYRGGYNEQFF
TRBJ1-2	-	TRBV5-1	TRBD1	TGCGCCAGCAGCTTGGGGGACAGAGCACTGAACTATGGCTACACCTTC	CASSLGDRALNYGYTF
TRBJ2-5	-	TRBV4-2	-	TGTGCCAGCAGCCAACTTCAGGGGAACCAAGAGACCCAGTACTTC	CASSQLQGNQETQYF
TRBJ1-1	-	TRBV19	-	TGTGCCAGTAGTACTATAAGCGACACTGAAGCTTTCTTT	CASSTISDTEAFF
TRBJ2-1	few	TRBV7-6	-	TGTGCCAGCAGCGTAGGAAGACGGGACGTTCCTGCGGAGCAGTTCTTC	CASSVGRRDVPAEQFF